The 24 T cell receptor beta chains listed next were all sequenced from one sample in a study of blood T cells in healthy people across ages. For the second PCR, which ran for about 7 to 11 cycles, a sample-barcoded 5' primer and a J-beta primer mix were used. From the 5' RACE reads, TCRdb called clonotypes with MiXCR, one entry per CDR3 protein. The sample has 550,000 to 750,000 distinct CDR3 sequences; 20% to 25% are singletons. What was sequenced was blood. All receptors derive from a man between 65 and 80 years old in good health.

The V call is TRBV24-1, the J call TRBJ1-4; D is unresolved. Trimming stripped 4 bases from V and 5 bases from J, with 1 base between. The CDR3 contains 11 residues. The germline V gene has CDR1 KGHDR and CDR2 SFDVKD. The CDR3: CATSDNEKLFF. The CDR3 DNA reads as TGTGCCACCAGTGACAATGAAAAACTGTTTTTT.

This clonotype was picked up many times. The CDR3 protein is CASSRGVGNEQFF. For the CDR3, the DNA is TGTGCCAGCAGTCGGGGGGTTGGGAATGAGCAGTTCTTC. The chain uses TRBV12-3 or TRBV12-4 and TRBJ2-1; 7 bases line up with TRBD2. This CDR3 has 13 amino acids. J was trimmed by 7 bases and V by 5 bases; bases with no gene match: 5.

This clonotype was recorded a few times. The chain combines TRBV20-1 with TRBJ1-1, with D uncertain. CDR1 and CDR2 from the germline V gene are DFQATT and SNEGSKA (reference sequence). The CDR3 covers 13 residues. The ends were cut back, 0 bases at V and 6 bases at J, with 11 bases in the middle. CDR3 loop: CSARDLRGAEAFF. CDR3 coding DNA: TGCAGTGCTAGAGATCTTCGGGGTGCTGAAGCTTTCTTT.

The rearrangement links TRBV3-1 to TRBJ2-5; a weak D match, TRBD2 (5 bases). Germline V gene sequence: CDR1 LGHDT, CDR2 YNNKEL (reference sequence). Trimming took off 2 bases at V and 2 bases at J, with 12 bases between the two ends. The CDR3 length is 15 residues. DNA of the CDR3: TGTGCCAGCAGCCAAATTGGAGCGGAACAAGAGACCCAGTACTTC. This translates into CASSQIGAEQETQYF.

This clonotype was found many times. J is TRBJ1-5 and V is TRBV18, with 8 bases lining up with TRBD1. The junction had 6 bases not matched to a gene; V was cut back by 8 bases and J by 0 bases. CDR1 and CDR2 from the germline V gene are KGHSH and LQKENI. This CDR3 is 15 amino acids long. CDR3 residues: CASSQTGGSNQPQHF. For the CDR3, the DNA is TGTGCCAGCAGCCAAACAGGGGGTAGCAATCAGCCCCAGCATTTT.

The table lists this clonotype with a few counts. CDR3 region: CATSDSPSYEQYF. The CDR3, as DNA: TGTGCCACCAGCGATAGCCCCTCCTACGAGCAGTACTTC. This chain joins TRBV15 and TRBJ2-7; D unresolved. V lost 5 bases, J lost 0 bases, and 8 bases lay in between. This CDR3 is 13 amino acids long. In germline, CDR1 is LNHNV, CDR2 YYDKDF (reference sequence). The entire variable domain, with the rest obtained from reference TRBV15 and TRBJ2-7, is as follows: DAMVIQNPRYQVTQFGKPVTLSCSQTLNHNVMYWYQQKSSQAPKLLFHYYDKDFNNEADTPDNFQSRRPNTSFCFLDIRSPGLGDTAMYLCATSDSPSYEQYFGPGTRLTVT.

This clonotype appeared many times. V usage is TRBV12-3 or TRBV12-4 and J usage is TRBJ1-2; no definite D call. V was pared by 7 bases and J by 8 bases, with 17 bases between. This CDR3 is 13 amino acids long. CDR3 sequence reads: CASTLMGLWGYTF. The DNA for the CDR3 is TGTGCCAGCACCCTCATGGGGTTGTGGGGCTACACCTTC.

V usage is TRBV24-1 and J usage is TRBJ2-5, with TRBD2 identical over 8 bases. The J call is in doubt because the DNA end fits TRBJ2-1 better. CDR3 length: 14 residues. From germline, CDR1 is KGHDR and CDR2 SFDVKD. The CDR3 nucleotides read TGTGCCACCAGTGATTGGGCGGGAGGTCATGAGCAGTTCTTC. This encodes CATSDWAGGHEQFF.

The chain is built from TRBV20-1 and TRBJ2-1; TRBD2 is a possible D gene (5 bases). This CDR3 has 15 amino acids. V was pared by 2 bases and J by 4 bases, with 15 bases between. Germline loops: CDR1 DFQATT, CDR2 SNEGSKA (reference sequence). The CDR3 DNA reads as TGCAGTGCTAGACGGGAAACTCGAGGGTACAATGAGCAGTTCTTC. Protein sequence: CSARRETRGYNEQFF.

The chain recombines TRBV5-1 with TRBJ2-7, with TRBD2 matching over 10 bases. V gave up 0 bases and J gave up 5 bases; unmatched junction bases: 8. From germline, CDR1 is SGHRS and CDR2 YFSETQ. The CDR3 loop spans 16 amino acids. DNA of the CDR3: TGCGCCAGCAGCTTGGGCCCTAGCGGGAGTAAGAACGAGCAGTACTTC. It specifies CASSLGPSGSKNEQYF.

This clonotype was counted only a few times. V gene TRBV5-1 combines with J gene TRBJ2-2; no reliable D call. Trimming stripped 6 bases from V and 3 bases from J, with 9 bases between. CDR1 is SGHRS and CDR2 is YFSETQ in the germline V gene. The CDR3 runs to 13 residues. CDR3 region: CASMERDTGELFF. CDR3 coding DNA: TGCGCCAGCATGGAGCGTGACACCGGGGAGCTGTTTTTT. Together with reference TRBV5-1 and TRBJ2-2, the CDR3 gives the full variable domain: KAGVTQTPRYLIKTRGQQVTLSCSPISGHRSVSWYQQTPGQGLQFLFEYFSETQRNKGNFPGRFSGRQFSNSRSEMNVSTLELGDSALYLCASMERDTGELFFGEGSRLTVL.

This rearrangement joins TRBV10-1 to TRBJ2-5; D tentatively fits TRBD1 or TRBD2 (6 bases each). The germline V gene has CDR1 WNHNN and CDR2 SYGVQD (reference sequence). Between the trimmed V and J ends, which lost 0 bases and 5 bases, there was a span of 10 bases. This CDR3 contains 14 residues. Here the CDR3 reads CASSESEGGETQYF. The CDR3 DNA reads TGCGCCAGCAGTGAGTCGGAAGGGGGGGAGACCCAGTACTTC.

This clonotype was counted a few times. The chain joins TRBV3-1 to TRBJ2-2, with D possibly called TRBD1 or TRBD2 (5 bases each). V gave up 1 base and J gave up 7 bases, with 10 bases separating them. Germline CDR1 and CDR2: LGHDT and YNNKEL (reference sequence). The CDR3 sequence is 14 residues long. CDR3 sequence: CASSQARGGGELFF. The CDR3 region has the DNA TGTGCCAGCAGCCAAGCCCGGGGCGGCGGGGAGCTGTTTTTT.

There are many counts of this clonotype. The gene calls are TRBV20-1 and TRBJ2-5, with 9 bases identical to TRBD2. The end of the DNA aligns better with TRBJ2-1, so the J call may be wrong. The CDR3 consists of 17 residues. The germline V gene encodes CDR1 DFQATT and CDR2 SNEGSKA (reference sequence). CDR3 amino acids: CSAQDPSYGGRAVEQFF. For the CDR3, the DNA is TGCAGTGCTCAAGACCCCTCCTACGGCGGGAGGGCCGTTGAGCAGTTCTTC.

Note on this clonotype: One end of the junction is discordant with germline, which a read error may explain. The chain carries TRBV7-6 and TRBJ2-5, with a tentative D call TRBD2 (6 bases). The CDR3 covers 15 residues. Germline V gene data show CDR1 as SGHVS and CDR2 as FNYEAQ. CDR3 coding DNA: TGTGCCGGCAGCTTACGCTGGGGGGTATGGGAGACCCAGTACTTC. Protein: CAGSLRWGVWETQYF.

This clonotype was counted at least ten times. The chain joins TRBV29-1 to TRBJ2-1; 11 positions match TRBD2. The CDR3 is made up of 15 amino acids. Germline V gene data show CDR1 as SQVTM and CDR2 as ANQGSEA. The trim removed 5 bases at V and 5 bases at J, leaving 8 bases unmatched. The CDR3: CSVRRKGLADNEQFF. CDR3 sequence (DNA): TGCAGCGTTAGACGAAAGGGACTAGCGGACAATGAGCAGTTCTTC.

The chain employs TRBV6-1 and TRBJ2-2; TRBD1 agrees at 8 bases. The CDR3 length is 15 residues. CDR1 is MNHNS and CDR2 is SASEGT in the germline V gene. J gave up 4 bases and V 6 bases, and 7 bases lay outside the gene matches. DNA for the CDR3: TGTGCCAGCAGCTTCGGACAGGGAATCACCGGGGAGCTGTTTTTT. Translating it yields CASSFGQGITGELFF.

In its sample, this clonotype was seen a few times. The chain recombines TRBV7-2 with TRBJ2-1, with 9 nucleotides matching TRBD2. Germline V gives CDR1 SGHTA, CDR2 FQGNSA. The V and J ends lost 5 bases and 7 bases, in that order; junction bases with no gene match: 9. The CDR3 spans 15 residues. The CDR3 reads CASSPDSGRGNEQFF. The DNA for the CDR3 is TGTGCCAGCAGCCCGGATAGCGGGAGAGGGAATGAGCAGTTCTTC.

The V call is TRBV29-1, the J call TRBJ2-5, with a tentative D call TRBD2 (6 bases). Near its end, the DNA agrees better with TRBJ2-1, so the J call may be wrong. Germline values: CDR1 SQVTM, CDR2 ANQGSEA. The CDR3 sequence is 11 residues long. The CDR3 DNA is TGCAGCGTCGGGGGTACCGATGAGCAGTTCTTC. This gives the protein CSVGGTDEQFF.

V usage is TRBV24-1 and J usage is TRBJ1-2; TRBD1 matches at 11 bases. The CDR3 has 16 residues. CDR1 and CDR2 (germline): KGHDR, SFDVKD. V dropped 4 bases and J dropped 6; count of bases not matched to a gene: 9. The CDR3 loop is CATSDPGTGGIDGYTF. The CDR3, as DNA: TGTGCCACCAGTGACCCTGGGACAGGGGGTATCGATGGCTACACCTTC.

The rearrangement links TRBV5-4 to TRBJ2-5; 13 bases fit TRBD2. In germline, CDR1 is SGHNT, CDR2 YYREEE (reference sequence). The CDR3 is made up of 16 amino acids. The junction had 9 bases not matched to a gene; V was cut back by 5 bases and J by 5 bases. The CDR3 here is CASSYTSGRVDETQYF. In DNA form, the CDR3 reads TGTGCCAGCAGTTATACTAGCGGGAGGGTCGATGAGACCCAGTACTTC.

This clonotype was observed a handful of times. V and J are TRBV5-1 and TRBJ2-5; 7 nucleotides align to TRBD2. The better agreement between TRBJ2-7 and the DNA end casts doubt on the J call. The CDR3 totals 14 residues. CDR1 is SGHRS, CDR2 YFSETQ, per germline. CDR3 bases: TGCGCCAGCAGCCCCCAGCGGGACTCCTACGAGCAGTACTTC. Its translation is CASSPQRDSYEQYF.

In this sample, this clonotype turned up a few times. The CDR3 reads CASSRQDGSNQPQHF. The CDR3 region has the DNA TGCGCCAGCAGCCGACAGGACGGGAGCAATCAGCCCCAGCATTTT. This chain uses TRBV4-1 with TRBJ1-5; D might be TRBD1 (6 bases). Germline assignment: CDR1 MGHRA and CDR2 YSYEKL. Deletions cut 4 bases from V and 1 base from J, with 11 bases between. The CDR3 extends over 15 amino acids.

The chain carries TRBV3-1 and TRBJ2-5, with TRBD2 matching over 14 bases. The tail of the sequence fits TRBJ2-7 better, so the J call may be wrong. There are 17 residues in the CDR3. The germline CDR1 and CDR2 sequences are LGHDT and YNNKEL (reference sequence). The CDR3 sequence: CASRPKSGTSGSYEQYF. As DNA, the CDR3 is TGTGCCAGCAGACCTAAATCCGGGACTAGCGGGAGCTACGAGCAGTACTTC.